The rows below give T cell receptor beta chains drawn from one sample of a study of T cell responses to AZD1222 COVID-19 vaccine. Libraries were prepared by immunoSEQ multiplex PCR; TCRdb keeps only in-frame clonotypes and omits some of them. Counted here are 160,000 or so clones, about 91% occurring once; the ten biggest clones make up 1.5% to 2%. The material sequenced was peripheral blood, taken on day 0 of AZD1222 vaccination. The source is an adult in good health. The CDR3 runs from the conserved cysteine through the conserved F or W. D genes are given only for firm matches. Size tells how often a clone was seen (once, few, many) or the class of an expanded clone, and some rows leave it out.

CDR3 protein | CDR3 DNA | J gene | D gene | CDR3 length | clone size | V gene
CASSLRLANTDTQYF | TGTGCCAGCAGCCTGAGACTAGCCAACACAGATACGCAGTATTTT | TRBJ2-3 | TRBD2 | 15 | - | TRBV11-3
CATSDTNRDRAYEQYF | TGTGCCACCAGTGACACTAACCGGGACAGGGCCTACGAGCAGTACTTC | TRBJ2-7 | TRBD1 | 16 | - | TRBV24-1
CASSQGTNTGELFF | TGTGCCAGCAGCCAAGGCACCAACACCGGGGAGCTGTTTTTT | TRBJ2-2 | - | 14 | - | TRBV16
CASSGGDRINSPLHF | TGTGCCAGCTCAGGAGGGGACAGGATAAATTCACCCCTCCACTTT | TRBJ1-6 | TRBD1 | 15 | - | TRBV18
CASSLPGQGSGNTIYF | TGTGCCAGCAGCTTGCCCGGACAGGGCTCTGGAAACACCATATATTTT | TRBJ1-3 | TRBD1 | 16 | - | TRBV5-4
CASSSRSDDRPLHF | TGTGCCAGCAGTTCCCGATCCGACGACCGGCCCCTCCACTTT | TRBJ1-6 | - | 14 | - | TRBV27
CASTPSGTRSTDTQYF | TGTGCCAGTACCCCAAGCGGGACTAGAAGCACAGATACGCAGTATTTT | TRBJ2-3 | TRBD2 | 16 | - | TRBV19
CASSLGVDTIYTF | TGTGCCAGCAGCTTAGGTGTCGACACGATCTACACCTTC | TRBJ1-2 | - | 13 | - | TRBV7-8
CASSLATNYGYTF | TGTGCCAGCAGCTTGGCGACTAACTATGGCTACACCTTC | TRBJ1-2 | - | 13 | - | TRBV5-4
CASSQREGPLNEQFF | TGCGCCAGCAGCCAGCGGGAGGGCCCCTTAAATGAGCAGTTCTTC | TRBJ2-1 | TRBD2 | 15 | - | TRBV5-1
CASSQDRDDTDTQYF | TGCGCCAGCAGCCAAGATCGAGACGACACAGATACGCAGTATTTT | TRBJ2-3 | - | 15 | - | TRBV4-1
CASSLEYRGKPEQYF | TGCGCCAGCAGCTTGGAATACAGGGGGAAACCCGAGCAGTACTTC | TRBJ2-7 | TRBD1 | 15 | once | TRBV5-1
CASSEYFNGEAFF | TGTGCCAGCAGTGAATATTTTAACGGTGAAGCTTTCTTT | TRBJ1-1 | - | 13 | large | TRBV25-1
CASSLAGTQETQYF | TGTGCTAGCAGCTTGGCCGGGACCCAAGAGACCCAGTACTTC | TRBJ2-5 | - | 14 | - | TRBV7-7
CASSAGTPSSYNEQFF | TGTGCCAGCAGCGCCGGGACACCGAGCTCCTACAATGAGCAGTTCTTC | TRBJ2-1 | - | 16 | - | TRBV5-4
CASSLGEQYF | TGTGCCAGCAGTTTGGGCGAGCAGTACTTC | TRBJ2-7 | - | 10 | - | TRBV12-3/TRBV12-4
CASKAGAANQPQHF | TGTGCCAGCAAGGCTGGGGCGGCAAATCAGCCCCAGCATTTT | TRBJ1-5 | - | 14 | - | TRBV6-5
CASSPRTSGTYEQYF | TGTGCCAGCAGCCCCCGGACTAGCGGTACCTACGAGCAGTACTTC | TRBJ2-7 | TRBD2 | 15 | - | TRBV9
CSVASQGVTQPQHF | TGCAGCGTTGCCTCACAGGGGGTTACTCAGCCCCAGCATTTT | TRBJ1-5 | TRBD1 | 14 | - | TRBV29-1
CASSLDMVGGARETQYF | TGTGCCAGCAGCTTAGACATGGTCGGGGGGGCCCGGGAGACCCAGTACTTC | TRBJ2-5 | TRBD2 | 17 | - | TRBV5-6
CASSAPGLYNEQFF | TGCGCCAGCAGCGCCCCCGGCCTTTACAATGAGCAGTTCTTC | TRBJ2-1 | - | 14 | - | TRBV5-1
CASSLALGAGRNEQFF | TGTGCCAGCAGCTTAGCGCTCGGGGCGGGGCGGAATGAGCAGTTCTTC | TRBJ2-1 | - | 16 | - | TRBV7-2